The 4 T cell receptor beta chains listed next were all sequenced from one sample in a study of CD8 T cells in ankylosing spondylitis. TCRdb ran MiXCR on the 5' RACE reads and lists one entry per CDR3 protein. The table has tens of thousands of distinct CDR3 sequences, under 30% seen once; the top ten hold approximately 59%. The sequencing input was blood, either unsorted or a sorted T cell fraction (not recorded which). These receptor sequences come from a male donor with ankylosing spondylitis or in good health (not recorded which).

The CDR3 region has the DNA TGTGCCAGCGGATGGGGGACCAACACCGGGGAGCTGTTTTTT. Its translation: CASGWGTNTGELFF. The rearrangement joins TRBV5-5 to TRBJ2-2; D possibly matches TRBD1 or TRBD2 (5 bases each). Germline CDR1 is SGHKS and CDR2 is YYEKEE (reference sequence). The CDR3 covers 14 residues. Trimming cost V 7 bases and J 2 bases, with 12 bases left between them.

This chain connects TRBV5-1 to TRBJ2-2, with D maybe TRBD1 (6 bases). The CDR3 length is 15 residues. Trimming left V 3 bases short and J 0 bases short, with 9 bases between. Germline loops: CDR1 SGHRS, CDR2 YFSETQ. CDR3 sequence: CASSSGDPNTGELFF. Written as DNA, the CDR3 is TGCGCCAGCAGCTCAGGGGATCCGAACACCGGGGAGCTGTTTTTT. The full variable domain, with the rest looked up from reference TRBV5-1 and TRBJ2-2, is KAGVTQTPRYLIKTRGQQVTLSCSPISGHRSVSWYQQTPGQGLQFLFEYFSETQRNKGNFPGRFSGRQFSNSRSEMNVSTLELGDSALYLCASSSGDPNTGELFFGEGSRLTVL.

The chain uses TRBV7-8 and TRBJ1-5; 8 bases match TRBD1. V shed 5 bases, J shed 1 base, and the junction held 7 bases outside the gene matches. The CDR3 covers 16 residues. Germline lookup yields CDR1 SGHVS and CDR2 FQNEAQ. This CDR3 is CASSPTRQGSNQPQHF. In DNA, the CDR3 is TGTGCCAGCAGCCCCACCCGACAGGGGAGCAATCAGCCCCAGCATTTT. The complete variable domain, with remaining parts taken from reference TRBV7-8 and TRBJ1-5, reads GAGVSQSPRYKVAKRGQDVALRCDPISGHVSLFWYQQALGQGPEFLTYFQNEAQLDKSGLPSDRFFAERPEGSVSTLKIQRTQQEDSAVYLCASSPTRQGSNQPQHFGDGTRLSIL.

There are a few counts of this clonotype. The chain carries TRBV12-3 or TRBV12-4 and TRBJ2-2; D is unclear. This CDR3 is 11 amino acids long. V was cut by 6 bases and J by 4 bases, with 3 bases left in between. The CDR3 reads CASRITGELFF. The CDR3 coding sequence is TGTGCCAGCAGAATCACCGGGGAGCTGTTTTTT.